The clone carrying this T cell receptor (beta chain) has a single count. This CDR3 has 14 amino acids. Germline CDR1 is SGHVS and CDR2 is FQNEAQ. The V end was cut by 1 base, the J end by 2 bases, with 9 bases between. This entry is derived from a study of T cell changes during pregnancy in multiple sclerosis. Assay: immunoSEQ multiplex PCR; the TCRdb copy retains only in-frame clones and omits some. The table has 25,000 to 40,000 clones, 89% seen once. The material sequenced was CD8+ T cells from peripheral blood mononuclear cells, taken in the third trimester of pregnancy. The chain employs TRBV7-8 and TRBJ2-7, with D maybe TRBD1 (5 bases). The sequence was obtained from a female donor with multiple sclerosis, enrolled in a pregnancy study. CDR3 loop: CASSLDGRAYEQYF. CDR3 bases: TGTGCCAGCAGCTTAGATGGCAGGGCCTACGAGCAGTACTTC.